One sample yielded the 18 T cell receptor beta chains listed below, sequenced in a study of T cells in Graves' hyperthyroidism and ophthalmopathy. RNA transcripts gave rise to amplified TCR beta CDR3 regions. HTBI primers were employed in a first-round RT-PCR of the TCR CDR3. TCRdb reanalysed the multiplex PCR reads using MiXCR and keeps one entry per CDR3 protein. The sample has some 500,000 distinct CDR3 sequences; 14% are singletons. The sequencing input was blood. The source of these receptors is a woman under 30 with Graves' hyperthyroidism.

The chain combines TRBV9 with TRBJ2-7; no clear D. The V end was cut by 4 bases, the J end by 2 bases, with 13 bases between. This CDR3 contains 14 residues. Germline V lookup: CDR1 SGDLS, CDR2 YYNGEE. CDR3: CASSPDDDTYEQYF. The CDR3 DNA sequence: TGTGCCAGCAGCCCAGACGACGACACCTACGAGCAGTACTTC.

This clonotype came up a few times. The V gene is TRBV28, the J gene TRBJ2-2; TRBD2 might be the D (6 bases). This CDR3 has 14 amino acids. Germline V CDR1 and CDR2: MDHEN, SYDVKM. V was pared by 2 bases and J by 6 bases, with 10 bases between. The CDR3 spells CASSLPGVPGELFF. CDR3 coding DNA: TGTGCCAGCAGTTTACCGGGAGTCCCCGGGGAGCTGTTTTTT.

The rearrangement joins TRBV30 to TRBJ2-1; TRBD2 agrees at 13 bases. V was pared by 0 bases and J by 8 bases, with 4 bases of the junction left unmatched. Per the germline V gene, CDR1 is GTSNPN and CDR2 is SVGIG (reference sequence). The CDR3 loop spans 15 amino acids. In DNA form, the CDR3 reads TGTGCCTGGAGTGTAGGACTAGCGGGAGTGGATGAGCAGTTCTTC. It codes for CAWSVGLAGVDEQFF.

In its sample, this clonotype was seen many times. The rearrangement links TRBV30 to TRBJ1-1; maybe TRBD1 (6 bases). V was cut by 4 bases and J by 1 base, with 13 bases left in between. Germline V CDR1 and CDR2: GTSNPN, SVGIG (reference sequence). There are 14 residues in the CDR3. The CDR3 sequence is CAWTTGQWNTEAFF. The DNA of the CDR3 is TGTGCCTGGACCACCGGACAGTGGAACACTGAAGCTTTCTTT.

A few counts support this clonotype. The V call is TRBV29-1, the J call TRBJ1-2; tentative D call: TRBD1 (5 bases). CDR3 length: 13 residues. Germline V CDR1 and CDR2: SQVTM, ANQGSEA. The V gene lost 3 bases and the J gene lost 6 bases, with 14 bases spanning the gap. CDR3 nucleotides: TGCAGCGTTGACTTCGGGGGGATTGATGGCTACACCTTC. Translation: CSVDFGGIDGYTF. Variable domain in full (rest from reference TRBV29-1 and TRBJ1-2): SAVISQKPSRDICQRGTSLTIQCQVDSQVTMMFWYRQQPGQSLTLIATANQGSEATYESGFVIDKFPISRPNLTFSTLTVSNMSPEDSSIYLCSVDFGGIDGYTFGSGTRLTVV.

In its sample, this clonotype was seen many times. V usage is TRBV11-3 and J usage is TRBJ2-1, with 10 nucleotides matching TRBD2. V trimming: 0 bases; J trimming: 5 bases; junction bases outside the gene matches: 1. Germline V gene data show CDR1 as SGHNT and CDR2 as YENEEA. The CDR3 runs to 15 residues. The CDR3 coding sequence is TGTGCCAGCAGCTTAGAACTAGCGGGGAACAATGAGCAGTTCTTC. Encoded protein: CASSLELAGNNEQFF.

The chain couples TRBV9 to TRBJ2-5; tentatively, D is TRBD1 or TRBD2 (7 bases each). This CDR3 has 16 residues. V was clipped by 4 bases and J by 5 bases, with 21 bases between them. Germline values: CDR1 SGDLS, CDR2 YYNGEE. DNA of the CDR3: TGTGCCAGCAGCTCAGGGGGTGGGAGGGTTGAGGAGACCCAGTACTTC. As protein: CASSSGGGRVEETQYF.

The chain links TRBV7-9 to TRBJ1-1; D remains unclear. Germline CDR1 is SEHNR and CDR2 is FQNEAQ (reference sequence). This CDR3 comprises 13 residues. Trimming removed 0 bases from V and 8 bases from J, with 10 bases in between. The CDR3 reads CASSLAGGSEAFF. The CDR3 nucleotides read TGTGCCAGCAGCTTAGCAGGCGGATCCGAAGCTTTCTTT.

This clonotype was observed at least ten times. This chain uses TRBV28 with TRBJ2-7, with 8 bases that match TRBD2. Germline values: CDR1 MDHEN, CDR2 SYDVKM. J gave up 2 bases and V 5 bases, and 14 bases lay outside the gene matches. The CDR3 loop spans 17 amino acids. CDR3 amino acids: CASSPTTGLALTYEQYF. The CDR3 DNA sequence: TGTGCCAGCAGTCCCACCACCGGACTAGCCCTCACCTACGAGCAGTACTTC.

This rearrangement joins TRBV10-2 to TRBJ2-5, with unresolved D. V lost 4 bases and J lost 2, with 11 bases in between. The germline V gene has CDR1 WSHSY and CDR2 SAAADI. The CDR3 is 14 residues long. In DNA form, the CDR3 reads TGCGCCAGCAGTGGGTCCAGCAGTCAAGAGACCCAGTACTTC. Amino acids: CASSGSSSQETQYF.

This clonotype occurred a few times. This chain connects TRBV30 to TRBJ2-7; D not resolved. The length of the CDR3 is 12 residues. Germline values: CDR1 GTSNPN, CDR2 SVGIG (reference sequence). Trimming pared 8 bases from V and 3 bases from J, leaving 14 bases between. The CDR3 spells CALGDWGYEQYF. CDR3 in DNA: TGTGCCCTGGGTGATTGGGGCTACGAGCAGTACTTC.

This clonotype came up many times. CDR3 in amino acids: CATSSDWTGGMETQYF. DNA for the CDR3: TGTGCCACCAGCAGCGACTGGACAGGGGGCATGGAGACCCAGTACTTC. The chain has TRBV15 and TRBJ2-5; 11 bases align to TRBD1. The CDR3 is 16 residues long. The J segment lost 5 bases and the V segment lost 3 bases, leaving 8 bases of the junction unmatched. Germline V gene data show CDR1 as LNHNV and CDR2 as YYDKDF (reference sequence).

This chain uses TRBV11-2 with TRBJ2-2, with 12 bases identical to TRBD2. Unmatched junction bases numbered 17, after V lost 8 bases and J lost 4 bases. CDR1 and CDR2 from the germline V gene are SGHAT and FQNNGV. CDR3 length equals 19 residues. The CDR3 sequence is CASLGRGLAGGRGTGELFF. CDR3 coding DNA: TGTGCCAGCCTTGGCAGAGGGCTAGCGGGAGGGCGGGGCACCGGGGAGCTGTTTTTT.

The table lists this clonotype with many counts. CDR3 nucleotides: TGTGCCAGCAGGACTAGCGACGCGGGGGTCGGATACGAGCAGTACTTC. The encoded protein is CASRTSDAGVGYEQYF. V usage is TRBV6-1 and J usage is TRBJ2-7, with 8 bases lining up with TRBD2. The V segment lost 6 bases and the J segment 4 bases; nucleotides outside the gene matches: 14. Germline lookup yields CDR1 MNHNS and CDR2 SASEGT. The CDR3 extends over 16 amino acids.

This clonotype was recorded a few times. The rearrangement joins TRBV7-3 to TRBJ2-1; TRBD1 aligns across 7 bases. This CDR3 has 14 amino acids. Per germline, CDR1 SGHTA and CDR2 FQGTGA. The J segment lost 6 bases and the V segment lost 6 bases, leaving 8 bases of the junction unmatched. The CDR3 region has the DNA TGTGCCAGCAGGAATACAGGGGCTGCCAATGAGCAGTTCTTC. Translating gives CASRNTGAANEQFF.

This clonotype has more than one count but fewer than ten. The J gene is TRBJ1-6, the V gene TRBV6-1; D possibly corresponds to TRBD1 (6 bases). Trimming took 11 bases from V and 10 from J, leaving 21 bases between them. Germline V CDR1 and CDR2: MNHNS, SASEGT. The CDR3 sequence is 14 residues long. The chain's CDR3 is CAGKTGRKGSPLHF. The DNA for the CDR3 is TGTGCCGGGAAGACAGGTCGGAAAGGGTCACCCCTCCACTTT.

In this sample, this clonotype turned up many times. The chain carries TRBV29-1 and TRBJ1-1; 7 bases match TRBD1. V shed 7 bases and J 0 bases; nucleotides not matched to a gene: 2. This CDR3 has 12 residues. Germline lookup yields CDR1 SQVTM and CDR2 ANQGSEA. CDR3 coding DNA: TGCAGCGGGGGACAGATGAACACTGAAGCTTTCTTT. This gives the protein CSGGQMNTEAFF.

This clonotype was detected a few times. The chain recombines TRBV7-8 with TRBJ1-2, with 12 positions matching TRBD1. The CDR3 loop spans 15 amino acids. CDR1 SGHVS and CDR2 FQNEAQ come from the germline V gene. The V and J ends lost 10 bases and 2 bases, in that order; junction bases with no gene match: 8. In nucleotides, the CDR3 is TGTGCCACACGGGCGGGACAGGGGGCGAACTATGGCTACACCTTC. The encoded protein is CATRAGQGANYGYTF.